Shown below are 17 T cell receptor beta chains from a single sample sequenced in a study of cytomegalovirus exposure and HLA in healthy donors. The PCR made use of 60 Vbeta and 13 Jbeta primers. Produced via immunoSEQ multiplex PCR; TCRdb's table is partial and in-frame only. The sample holds 150,000 to 200,000 clones, 65% to 85% seen once. Sequencing used PBMCs. These receptors all stem from a woman between 50 and 59 years old in good health and CMV-seropositive.

The rearrangement links TRBV18 to TRBJ2-3, with 12 bases that match TRBD2. After removal of 4 bases from V and 4 bases from J, the junction contained 6 bases not matched to a gene. In germline, CDR1 is KGHSH, CDR2 LQKENI. The CDR3 runs 16 residues. The DNA for the CDR3 is TGTGCCAGCTCACATTTTCTAGCGGGAGGGTCAGATACGCAGTATTTT. This encodes CASSHFLAGGSDTQYF.

This clone was counted a few times. The chain has TRBV7-2 and TRBJ1-1; no clear D. V lost 5 bases and J 8 bases, leaving 15 bases between the germline ends. Germline CDR1 SGHTA, CDR2 FQGNSA. The CDR3 totals 13 residues. CDR3 loop: CASSPSVGVEAFF. The DNA for the CDR3 is TGTGCCAGCAGCCCATCAGTGGGCGTCGAAGCTTTCTTT.

The chain uses TRBV28 and TRBJ2-1, with 8 bases fitting TRBD2. Germline V gene lookup returns CDR1 MDHEN and CDR2 SYDVKM. The CDR3 consists of 16 residues. V dropped 6 bases and J dropped 3; count of bases not matched to a gene: 10. CDR3 sequence (DNA): TGTGCCAGCAGCAACCGACTAGCGAGCTACTACAATGAGCAGTTCTTC. Translation gives CASSNRLASYYNEQFF.

The chain uses TRBV5-8 and TRBJ1-2; TRBD1 agrees at 7 bases. The length of the CDR3 is 11 residues. Germline V gene lookup returns CDR1 SGHTS and CDR2 YDEGEE. The CDR3 coding sequence is TGTGCGTCCGGACAGGTCTATGGCTACACCTTC. Residues: CASGQVYGYTF.

V gene TRBV11-2 combines with J gene TRBJ2-1; 8 nucleotides line up with TRBD2. The germline V gene has CDR1 SGHAT and CDR2 FQNNGV. This CDR3 has 13 amino acids. J gave up 8 bases and V 3 bases, and 3 bases lay outside the gene matches. CDR3 sequence reads: CASSFGGADEQFF. CDR3 nucleotides: TGTGCCAGCAGCTTCGGGGGGGCCGATGAGCAGTTCTTC.

CDR3: CASSLNNEQFF. The CDR3 nucleotides read TGTGCCAGCAGCCTTAACAATGAGCAGTTCTTC. J is TRBJ2-1 and V is TRBV7-2, with D unresolved. V dropped 5 bases and J dropped 5 bases, with 4 bases sitting between them. The CDR3 is 11 amino acids. In germline, CDR1 is SGHTA, CDR2 FQGNSA.

The chain links TRBV11-3 to TRBJ1-1; 8 nucleotides agree with TRBD1. J lost 4 bases, V lost 2 bases, and 3 bases had no gene match. In germline, CDR1 is SGHNT, CDR2 YENEEA. The CDR3 runs to 14 residues. The CDR3 is CASSLTGGPTEAFF. CDR3 in DNA: TGTGCCAGCAGCTTAACAGGGGGGCCCACTGAAGCTTTCTTT.

With respect to this clone: Other nucleotide sequences from this sample produce the same CDR3. The chain recombines TRBV4-3 with TRBJ1-1; no reliable D call. CDR1 is LGHNA and CDR2 is YSLEER in the germline V gene. Trimming stripped 1 base from V and 5 bases from J, with 8 bases between. The CDR3 runs 13 residues. Written as DNA, the CDR3 is TGCGCCAGCAGCCAAGCAGGAAATACTGAAGCTTTCTTT. As protein: CASSQAGNTEAFF.

This clone was recorded once. J is TRBJ2-6 and V is TRBV9; D uncertain. Germline V lookup: CDR1 SGDLS, CDR2 YYNGEE. The CDR3 runs to 16 residues. The V gene lost 0 bases and the J gene lost 0 bases, with 7 bases spanning the gap. CDR3 sequence (DNA): TGTGCCAGCAGCGTAGAACAGTCCTCTGGGGCCAACGTCCTGACTTTC. It translates to CASSVEQSSGANVLTF.

This clone appeared once. The chain couples TRBV7-2 to TRBJ1-2; 7 bases line up with TRBD1. V shed 0 bases and J 7 bases; nucleotides not matched to a gene: 8. The length of the CDR3 is 15 residues. Germline loops: CDR1 SGHTA, CDR2 FQGNSA. CDR3 coding DNA: TGTGCCAGCAGCTTAGCGCCAGGGGGGATATCTGGCTACACCTTC. This sequence encodes CASSLAPGGISGYTF. Together with reference TRBV7-2 and TRBJ1-2, the CDR3 gives the full variable domain: GAGVSQSPSNKVTEKGKDVELRCDPISGHTALYWYRQSLGQGLEFLIYFQGNSAPDKSGLPSDRFSAERTGGSVSTLTIQRTQQEDSAVYLCASSLAPGGISGYTFGSGTRLTVV.

The chain employs TRBV6-5 and TRBJ1-5; a weak D match, TRBD1 (6 bases). V dropped 4 bases and J dropped 9 bases, with 10 bases sitting between them. The CDR3 covers 12 residues. CDR1 is MNHEY and CDR2 is SVGAGI in the germline V gene. In DNA, the CDR3 is TGTGCCAGCAGTTCTGTACAGGGGCCCCAGCATTTT. Residues: CASSSVQGPQHF.

The chain recombines TRBV5-1 with TRBJ1-1; D is possibly TRBD1 (5 bases). Germline V gene data show CDR1 as SGHRS and CDR2 as YFSETQ. The CDR3 consists of 14 residues. V was pared by 5 bases and J by 1 base, with 12 bases between. This CDR3 is CASSQTGRNTEAFF. The CDR3 DNA sequence: TGCGCCAGCAGTCAAACAGGAAGGAACACTGAAGCTTTCTTT.

About this clone itself: The same CDR3 is also encoded by other DNA sequences in this sample. V and J are TRBV28 and TRBJ1-1; TRBD1 might be the D (5 bases). V lost 2 bases and J lost 7, with 14 bases in between. The length of the CDR3 is 14 residues. CDR1 MDHEN and CDR2 SYDVKM come from the germline V gene. The CDR3 DNA reads TGTGCCAGCAGTTTACAGGGCGGTAGTGATGAAGCTTTCTTT. This gives the protein CASSLQGGSDEAFF.

The chain employs TRBV18 and TRBJ1-1; D is possibly TRBD1 (5 bases). The V and J ends lost 2 bases and 1 base respectively, with 8 bases between them. This CDR3 is built from 14 residues. CDR1 KGHSH and CDR2 LQKENI come from the germline V gene. This CDR3 reads CASSPTTENTEAFF. CDR3 DNA sequence: TGTGCCAGCTCACCAACGACAGAGAACACTGAAGCTTTCTTT. The variable domain in full, completed from reference TRBV18 and TRBJ1-1, reads NAGVMQNPRHLVRRRGQEARLRCSPMKGHSHVYWYRQLPEEGLKFMVYLQKENIIDESGMPKERFSAEFPKEGPSILRIQQVVRGDSAAYFCASSPTTENTEAFFGQGTRLTVV.

The V call is TRBV11-3, the J call TRBJ1-1; 7 bases line up with TRBD1. This CDR3 has 15 amino acids. Germline loops: CDR1 SGHNT, CDR2 YENEEA. Losses at the gene ends were 5 bases for V and 6 bases for J; bases not matched to a gene: 12. The CDR3 reads CASSTSRDRWAEAFF. The CDR3 coding sequence is TGTGCCAGCAGCACTAGTAGGGACAGATGGGCTGAAGCTTTCTTT.

The V and J genes are TRBV15 and TRBJ2-4; TRBD1 is a possible D gene (6 bases). In germline, CDR1 is LNHNV, CDR2 YYDKDF (reference sequence). Trimming shortened V by 0 bases and J by 8 bases, and 11 bases separated the two germline ends. The CDR3 extends over 14 amino acids. The CDR3 sequence: CATSRDVQGYIQYF. CDR3 nucleotide sequence: TGTGCCACCAGCAGAGATGTACAGGGATACATTCAGTACTTC. Complete variable domain (other parts from reference TRBV15 and TRBJ2-4): DAMVIQNPRYQVTQFGKPVTLSCSQTLNHNVMYWYQQKSSQAPKLLFHYYDKDFNNEADTPDNFQSRRPNTSFCFLDIRSPGLGDTAMYLCATSRDVQGYIQYFGAGTRLSVL.

The chain links TRBV7-6 to TRBJ2-1; 10 bases fit TRBD1. After removal of 5 bases from V and 9 bases from J, the junction contained 10 bases not matched to a gene. The germline CDR1 and CDR2 sequences are SGHVS and FNYEAQ. CDR3 length: 15 residues. The CDR3 spells CASSPRQGARIEQFF. In DNA, the CDR3 is TGTGCCAGCAGCCCGCGACAGGGGGCACGGATTGAGCAGTTCTTC.